The 23 T cell receptor beta chains presented below share a single source sample, sequenced in a study of OX40 agonist ivuxolimab in advanced cancers. TCRdb keeps only in-frame clones here, not all; method: immunoSEQ multiplex PCR. The table has 70,000 to 80,000 clones, about 94% seen once. The sample in question was CD4+ or CD8+ T cells sorted from blood, obtained in a trial of the OX40 agonist ivuxolimab. These receptors were collected from an adult with an advanced solid tumor such as melanoma, head and neck, liver or kidney cancer.

The V gene is TRBV18, the J gene TRBJ2-1; 8 bases are shared with TRBD1. The CDR3 has 15 residues. Germline loops: CDR1 KGHSH, CDR2 LQKENI. Trimming cost V 3 bases and J 3 bases; bases outside gene matches: 4. CDR3 bases: TGTGCCAGCTCACCTTGGGACAGGAGCTACAATGAGCAGTTCTTC. This sequence encodes CASSPWDRSYNEQFF.

This chain joins TRBV5-6 and TRBJ2-2, with D tentatively TRBD2 (7 bases). The CDR3 contains 16 residues. V shed 4 bases and J shed 6 bases, with 19 bases lying between them. Germline V CDR1 and CDR2: SGHDT, YYEEEE. CDR3 loop: CASSTVLSGGPGELFF. DNA for the CDR3: TGTGCCAGCAGCACAGTACTGTCCGGGGGGCCCGGGGAGCTGTTTTTT.

The chain uses TRBV27 and TRBJ2-7; D may match TRBD1 or TRBD2 (5 bases each). The V end was cut by 4 bases, the J end by 5 bases, with 15 bases between. CDR1 is MNHEY, CDR2 SMNVEV, per germline (reference sequence). CDR3 size: 14 residues. The CDR3 here is CASSSSGRGHEQYF. DNA of the CDR3: TGTGCCAGCAGTTCGTCGGGACGGGGACACGAGCAGTACTTC.

The J gene is TRBJ2-7, the V gene TRBV19; TRBD2 might be the D (6 bases). The CDR3 totals 15 residues. Trimming left V 1 base short and J 2 bases short, with 12 bases between. The germline V gene has CDR1 LNHDA and CDR2 SQIVND (reference sequence). CDR3 region: CASSIAGASPYEQYF. CDR3 nucleotides: TGTGCCAGTAGTATAGCGGGAGCCAGCCCCTACGAGCAGTACTTC.

The chain carries TRBV6-5 and TRBJ2-7, with D maybe TRBD1 (5 bases). Trimming took 10 bases from V and 1 from J, leaving 14 bases between them. CDR3 length equals 13 residues. CDR1 and CDR2 (germline): MNHEY, SVGAGI. The CDR3 region has the DNA TGTGCCACCTCACAGGACGTATCCTACGAGCAGTACTTC. Translation gives CATSQDVSYEQYF.

The V and J genes are TRBV7-9 and TRBJ2-1, with 8 nucleotides matching TRBD1. Germline CDR1 SEHNR, CDR2 FQNEAQ (reference sequence). V lost 5 bases and J lost 6; bases outside the gene matches: 6. The CDR3 has 14 residues. The CDR3 nucleotides read TGTGCCAGCAGCCCCGGACAGGGCCCCAATGAGCAGTTCTTC. Protein sequence: CASSPGQGPNEQFF. Using reference TRBV7-9 and TRBJ2-1 for the parts outside the CDR3, the full variable domain is DTGVSQNPRHKITKRGQNVTFRCDPISEHNRLYWYRQTLGQGPEFLTYFQNEAQLEKSRLLSDRFSAERPKGSFSTLEIQRTEQGDSAMYLCASSPGQGPNEQFFGPGTRLTVL.

The chain is built from TRBV6-5 and TRBJ2-7; TRBD1 aligns across 8 bases. Losses at the gene ends were 2 bases for V and 6 bases for J; bases not matched to a gene: 6. Germline assignment: CDR1 MNHEY and CDR2 SVGAGI. This CDR3 spans 14 amino acids. The CDR3 loop reads CASSYGQGATEQYF. DNA for the CDR3: TGTGCCAGCAGTTACGGGCAGGGGGCGACCGAGCAGTACTTC.

In this sample, this clone turned up once. This chain connects TRBV4-3 to TRBJ1-5; weak D call: TRBD1 (5 bases). CDR1 LGHNA and CDR2 YSLEER come from the germline V gene. This CDR3 is 17 amino acids long. Between the trimmed V and J ends, which lost 0 bases and 6 bases, there was a span of 18 bases. CDR3 sequence: CASSQDWGNPPFQPQHF. In DNA, the CDR3 is TGCGCCAGCAGCCAAGATTGGGGGAATCCGCCGTTTCAGCCCCAGCATTTT.

The chain is built from TRBV4-1 and TRBJ1-4; D is ambiguous. CDR1 and CDR2 (germline): MGHRA, YSYEKL. CDR3 length: 14 amino acids. Trimming stripped 0 bases from V and 8 bases from J, with 10 bases between. CDR3 DNA: TGCGCCAGCAGCCAAGATTCGAGCGGAGAAAAACTGTTTTTT. Residues: CASSQDSSGEKLFF.

The V call is TRBV4-3, the J call TRBJ1-2; D call uncertain. Trimming shortened V by 0 bases and J by 1 base, and 9 bases separated the two germline ends. Per the germline V gene, CDR1 is LGHNA and CDR2 is YSLEER. There are 15 residues in the CDR3. CDR3 amino acids: CASSQDRVYNYGYTF. CDR3 DNA: TGCGCCAGCAGCCAAGATAGGGTTTATAACTATGGCTACACCTTC.

The gene calls are TRBV5-1 and TRBJ2-1; D possibly corresponds to TRBD1 (6 bases). CDR1 and CDR2 from the germline V gene are SGHRS and YFSETQ. The CDR3 loop spans 15 amino acids. Trimming took off 2 bases at V and 9 bases at J, with 18 bases between the two ends. The CDR3: CASSLTGFDEGEQFF. The CDR3 nucleotides read TGCGCCAGCAGCTTAACAGGGTTTGACGAAGGTGAGCAGTTCTTC.

V usage is TRBV7-9 and J usage is TRBJ2-7; unclear D gene. CDR3 length equals 11 residues. Germline V lookup: CDR1 SEHNR, CDR2 FQNEAQ (reference sequence). V shed 5 bases and J shed 7 bases, with 9 bases lying between them. Written as DNA, the CDR3 is TGTGCCAGCAGCCCCACGGATGAGCAGTACTTC. Translating gives CASSPTDEQYF. Filled out from reference TRBV7-9 and TRBJ2-7, the complete variable domain reads DTGVSQNPRHKITKRGQNVTFRCDPISEHNRLYWYRQTLGQGPEFLTYFQNEAQLEKSRLLSDRFSAERPKGSFSTLEIQRTEQGDSAMYLCASSPTDEQYFGPGTRLTVT.

The chain joins TRBV11-2 to TRBJ2-2; D is unresolved. The CDR3 sequence is 14 residues long. Looked up from germline, CDR1 is SGHAT and CDR2 is FQNNGV. Trimming shortened V by 7 bases and J by 6 bases, and 15 bases separated the two germline ends. This CDR3 is CASTPHRFPGELFF. CDR3 nucleotides: TGTGCCAGCACCCCCCACAGATTCCCCGGGGAGCTGTTTTTT.

This clone was seen once. J is TRBJ1-2 and V is TRBV30, with D maybe TRBD1 (6 bases). Germline V gene sequence: CDR1 GTSNPN, CDR2 SVGIG (reference sequence). V lost 0 bases to trimming and J lost 2 bases, with 10 bases between them. The CDR3 extends over 14 amino acids. CDR3 nucleotide sequence: TGTGCCTGGAGTGTACAGGGCGCGAACTATGGCTACACCTTC. This sequence encodes CAWSVQGANYGYTF.

The chain joins TRBV4-3 to TRBJ1-2; the match to TRBD1 covers 8 bases. Germline V gene lookup returns CDR1 LGHNA and CDR2 YSLEER. The CDR3 is 16 amino acids. Unmatched junction bases numbered 9, after V lost 4 bases and J lost 2 bases. The CDR3 DNA sequence: TGCGCCAGCAGCCCAGGGCGGACAGGGTCAAACTATGGCTACACCTTC. This encodes CASSPGRTGSNYGYTF.

V is TRBV7-9 and J is TRBJ1-2; D is perhaps TRBD1 (6 bases). The CDR3 extends over 15 amino acids. The germline V gene has CDR1 SEHNR and CDR2 FQNEAQ (reference sequence). V lost 2 bases and J lost 5, with 15 bases in between. CDR3: CASSLSFDRMYGYTF. In nucleotides, the CDR3 is TGTGCCAGCAGCTTAAGTTTTGACAGGATGTATGGCTACACCTTC. The full variable domain, with the rest looked up from reference TRBV7-9 and TRBJ1-2, is DTGVSQNPRHKITKRGQNVTFRCDPISEHNRLYWYRQTLGQGPEFLTYFQNEAQLEKSRLLSDRFSAERPKGSFSTLEIQRTEQGDSAMYLCASSLSFDRMYGYTFGSGTRLTVV.

V gene TRBV5-1 combines with J gene TRBJ2-5; D unresolved. The germline V and J ends were trimmed by 1 base and 1 base, with 11 bases remaining between them. Germline lookup yields CDR1 SGHRS and CDR2 YFSETQ. CDR3 length: 15 residues. In DNA, the CDR3 is TGCGCCAGCAGCTTGTTTAGCCGTGGCCAAGAGACCCAGTACTTC. Its protein is CASSLFSRGQETQYF.

The chain couples TRBV2 to TRBJ1-1, with TRBD1 identical over 7 bases. This CDR3 has 15 residues. Germline V gene sequence: CDR1 SNHLY, CDR2 FYNNEI. After removal of 4 bases from V and 5 bases from J, the junction contained 10 bases not matched to a gene. Here the CDR3 DNA reads TGTGCCAGCAGTGCACACGTCAGGGGGAGGACTGAAGCTTTCTTT. It encodes CASSAHVRGRTEAFF.

The chain combines TRBV18 with TRBJ1-1; D is possibly TRBD1 (6 bases). Germline CDR1 reads KGHSH; CDR2 reads LQKENI. There are 16 residues in the CDR3. V lost 8 bases and J lost 0, with 19 bases in between. The CDR3 region has the DNA TGTGCCAGCCGAGCAGGGGACTCGACGGTGAACACTGAAGCTTTCTTT. Translation: CASRAGDSTVNTEAFF.

This clone was seen a single time. The V gene is TRBV19, the J gene TRBJ2-7; 10 bases are shared with TRBD1. The CDR3 length is 15 residues. CDR1 is LNHDA, CDR2 SQIVND, per germline (reference sequence). V lost 4 bases and J lost 6; bases outside the gene matches: 9. CDR3 amino acids: CASSSRSGTGVEQYF. The DNA of the CDR3 is TGTGCCAGTAGTAGTCGGTCCGGGACAGGGGTCGAGCAGTACTTC.

The chain uses TRBV28 and TRBJ2-7, with D possibly TRBD1 on 5 matching bases. Trimming pared 2 bases from V and 0 bases from J, leaving 20 bases between. Germline V gene sequence: CDR1 MDHEN, CDR2 SYDVKM. The CDR3 has 18 residues. DNA for the CDR3: TGTGCCAGCAGTTTAGCTTTGCAGGGCGATAGGACCTCCTACGAGCAGTACTTC. It translates to CASSLALQGDRTSYEQYF.

This clone showed up just once. The V gene is TRBV2, the J gene TRBJ2-4; D remains unclear. CDR1 and CDR2 from the germline V gene are SNHLY and FYNNEI. V gave up 3 bases and J gave up 7 bases, with 7 bases separating them. The CDR3 extends over 12 amino acids. The CDR3 here is CASSDPKNIQYF. The CDR3, as DNA: TGTGCCAGCAGTGACCCGAAGAACATTCAGTACTTC.

The chain carries TRBV13 and TRBJ2-2; 14 bases line up with TRBD2. V lost 5 bases, J lost 8 bases, and 7 bases stayed unmatched. The CDR3 is made up of 16 amino acids. From germline, CDR1 is PRHDT and CDR2 FYEKMQ (reference sequence). The CDR3 reads CASSTGLAGGRGELFF. The CDR3 DNA reads as TGTGCCAGCAGCACAGGACTAGCGGGAGGCCGAGGGGAGCTGTTTTTT.